The 26 T cell receptor beta chains given below trace back to one sample, sequenced in a study of blood T cell repertoires in COVID-19. The table came from immunoSEQ multiplex PCR; TCRdb's copy has only in-frame clones and leaves some out. This table has just over 300,000 clones, 87% appearing once. What was sequenced was peripheral blood. The receptors stem from a man in his late teens or twenties with active or convalescent COVID-19.

The chain joins TRBV6-8 to TRBJ1-1, with 7 bases matching TRBD1. The trim removed 8 bases at V and 5 bases at J, leaving 11 bases unmatched. The CDR3 is 14 residues long. Germline CDR1 reads MNHGY; CDR2 reads SAAAGT. The CDR3 spells CASLLGTANTEAFF. CDR3 nucleotides: TGTGCCAGCCTCCTCGGGACAGCTAATACTGAAGCTTTCTTT.

The chain recombines TRBV19 with TRBJ2-7; D possibly corresponds to TRBD1 (6 bases). CDR3 length equals 13 residues. From germline, CDR1 is LNHDA and CDR2 SQIVND (reference sequence). With 5 bases removed from V and 3 bases from J, the gap between germline ends came to 11 bases. The DNA for the CDR3 is TGTGCCAGTAGTCGGACAGCCATCTACGAGCAGTACTTC. Translation: CASSRTAIYEQYF.

The CDR3 is CASSQDRSSSGTQYF. CDR3 in DNA: TGCGCCAGCAGCCAAGATCGGTCTAGCTCGGGGACCCAGTACTTC. The rearrangement uses TRBV4-3 and TRBJ2-5, with TRBD2 as a possible D gene (5 bases). The germline V gene encodes CDR1 LGHNA and CDR2 YSLEER. V was shortened by 0 bases and J by 7 bases, with 15 bases between the two germline ends. This CDR3 region has 15 residues.

The chain is built from TRBV5-1 and TRBJ2-1; D is unresolved. Between the trimmed V and J ends, which lost 4 bases and 9 bases, there was a span of 17 bases. CDR3 length: 14 amino acids. The germline V gene encodes CDR1 SGHRS and CDR2 YFSETQ. In nucleotides, the CDR3 is TGCGCCAGCAGCCGCCTGTCTCCCACCAGTGAGCAGTTCTTC. It translates to CASSRLSPTSEQFF.

The rearrangement joins TRBV15 to TRBJ1-2; D might be TRBD1 (5 bases). The CDR3 spans 13 residues. The V end was cut by 5 bases, the J end by 3 bases, with 10 bases between. Germline CDR1 and CDR2: LNHNV and YYDKDF (reference sequence). CDR3 in DNA: TGTGCCACCAGCCCCGGGGGTGACTATGGCTACACCTTC. Amino acids: CATSPGGDYGYTF. Full variable domain (missing parts from reference TRBV15 and TRBJ1-2): DAMVIQNPRYQVTQFGKPVTLSCSQTLNHNVMYWYQQKSSQAPKLLFHYYDKDFNNEADTPDNFQSRRPNTSFCFLDIRSPGLGDTAMYLCATSPGGDYGYTFGSGTRLTVV.

V usage is TRBV28 and J usage is TRBJ2-7; maybe TRBD2 (5 bases). The CDR3 consists of 13 residues. Germline V gene sequence: CDR1 MDHEN, CDR2 SYDVKM. The ends were cut back, 6 bases at V and 4 bases at J, with 13 bases in the middle. CDR3 nucleotides: TGTGCCAGCAGCCGACTACCCGTTTACGAGCAGTACTTC. Protein sequence: CASSRLPVYEQYF.

CDR3 sequence reads: CASSPVPSGSTNTQYF. The CDR3 DNA reads as TGTGCCAGCTCACCAGTGCCTAGCGGGAGTACAAATACGCAGTATTTT. The V call is TRBV18, the J call TRBJ2-3; the match to TRBD2 covers 10 bases. Germline CDR1 is KGHSH and CDR2 is LQKENI. The CDR3 has 16 amino acids. J gave up 7 bases and V 2 bases, and 9 bases lay outside the gene matches.

The V call is TRBV5-1, the J call TRBJ2-1; a weak D match, TRBD2 (6 bases). V dropped 4 bases and J dropped 7 bases, with 15 bases sitting between them. CDR1 is SGHRS, CDR2 YFSETQ, per germline. CDR3 length equals 14 residues. The CDR3, as DNA: TGCGCCAGCAGCGGAGGGGACGCCTTAAATGAGCAGTTCTTC. Encoded protein: CASSGGDALNEQFF.

The V gene is TRBV7-6, the J gene TRBJ1-4, with TRBD1 identical over 9 bases. Germline CDR1 and CDR2: SGHVS and FNYEAQ. The CDR3 extends over 15 amino acids. Unmatched junction bases numbered 5, after V lost 3 bases and J lost 6 bases. The CDR3: CASSLSTGGDEKLFF. The CDR3 region has the DNA TGTGCCAGCAGCTTGTCGACAGGGGGGGATGAAAAACTGTTTTTT.

This sequence joins TRBV12-3 or TRBV12-4 and TRBJ2-4; D gene unclear. The length of the CDR3 is 13 residues. V lost 1 base, J lost 3 bases, and 4 bases lay in between. The CDR3 sequence is CASSLVYKNIQYF. CDR3 DNA sequence: TGTGCCAGCAGTTTAGTCTACAAAAACATTCAGTACTTC.

The rearrangement links TRBV2 to TRBJ1-4, with 9 positions matching TRBD1. CDR3 length: 14 amino acids. Germline V gene lookup returns CDR1 SNHLY and CDR2 FYNNEI. V shed 4 bases, J shed 8 bases, and the junction held 5 bases outside the gene matches. CDR3 nucleotides: TGTGCCAGCAGTGGCAGGACAGGGGAGGAAAAACTGTTTTTT. Protein product: CASSGRTGEEKLFF.

The gene calls are TRBV19 and TRBJ2-7; 9 nucleotides match TRBD1. Germline lookup yields CDR1 LNHDA and CDR2 SQIVND (reference sequence). CDR3 length: 15 residues. With 2 bases clipped from V and 2 bases from J, the junction kept 4 bases outside the gene matches. The CDR3: CASSINRQGAYEQYF. The CDR3 region has the DNA TGTGCCAGTAGTATAAATCGACAGGGGGCCTACGAGCAGTACTTC. The complete variable domain, with remaining parts taken from reference TRBV19 and TRBJ2-7, reads DGGITQSPKYLFRKEGQNVTLSCEQNLNHDAMYWYRQDPGQGLRLIYYSQIVNDFQKGDIAEGYSVSREKKESFPLTVTSAQKNPTAFYLCASSINRQGAYEQYFGPGTRLTVT.

This chain uses TRBV7-6 with TRBJ2-2; 7 bases agree with TRBD1. This CDR3 has 14 residues. V trimming: 5 bases; J trimming: 7 bases; junction bases outside the gene matches: 7. Germline V gene sequence: CDR1 SGHVS, CDR2 FNYEAQ. As DNA, the CDR3 is TGTGCCAGCAGCCCGACAGGGTCCGTCGGGGAGCTGTTTTTT. This translates into CASSPTGSVGELFF.

This chain links TRBV5-1 with TRBJ2-5; D call uncertain. The length of the CDR3 is 13 residues. Trimming pared 3 bases from V and 5 bases from J, leaving 11 bases between. The V gene's germline CDR1 is SGHRS and CDR2 YFSETQ. The CDR3 DNA sequence: TGCGCCAGCAGCTCCGTAGGCGGTGAGACCCAGTACTTC. Protein product: CASSSVGGETQYF.

The rearrangement links TRBV10-1 to TRBJ2-2, with D perhaps matching TRBD1 (5 bases). The V end lost 6 bases, the J end lost 1 base, and 12 bases lay between the germline ends. CDR1 WNHNN and CDR2 SYGVQD come from the germline V gene (reference sequence). CDR3 length: 15 amino acids. CDR3 in DNA: TGCGCCAGCAGCGATACTCAGGGGAACACCGGGGAGCTGTTTTTT. It codes for CASSDTQGNTGELFF.

This clone was seen only once. The J gene is TRBJ1-3, the V gene TRBV3-1 (or the pseudogene TRBV3-2); tentative D call: TRBD1 (5 bases). Trimming took 3 bases from V and 0 from J, leaving 21 bases between them. The CDR3 contains 19 residues. CDR1 is LGHDT, CDR2 YNNKEL, per germline (reference sequence). DNA of the CDR3: TGTGCCAGCAGCCACGGTTTAGCAGGGCCCCCAAGCTCTGGAAACACCATATATTTT. Its protein is CASSHGLAGPPSSGNTIYF.

The chain is built from TRBV4-1 and TRBJ2-1; 7 bases align to TRBD2. The CDR3 runs to 15 residues. With 0 bases clipped from V and 5 bases from J, the junction kept 4 bases outside the gene matches. CDR1 MGHRA and CDR2 YSYEKL come from the germline V gene. CDR3 sequence: CASSQDSGTNNEQFF. In nucleotides, the CDR3 is TGCGCCAGCAGCCAAGACTCCGGGACTAACAATGAGCAGTTCTTC.

The rearrangement links TRBV6-2 or TRBV6-3 to TRBJ1-2; no clear D gene. Trimming took off 0 bases at V and 3 bases at J, with 8 bases between the two ends. CDR1 and CDR2 from the germline V gene are MNHEY and SVGEGT. CDR3 length: 14 amino acids. CDR3 protein: CASSYSSFDYGYTF. CDR3 sequence (DNA): TGTGCCAGCAGTTACTCGAGCTTCGACTATGGCTACACCTTC.

The rearrangement uses TRBV19 and TRBJ1-2; 9 bases line up with TRBD1. V trimming: 8 bases; J trimming: 4 bases; junction bases outside the gene matches: 2. Germline V gene sequence: CDR1 LNHDA, CDR2 SQIVND (reference sequence). This CDR3 spans 12 amino acids. As DNA, the CDR3 is TGTGCCAGTGGGACAGGGAGCTATGGCTACACCTTC. Encoded protein: CASGTGSYGYTF. Based on the CDR3 plus reference TRBV19 and TRBJ1-2, the full variable domain is DGGITQSPKYLFRKEGQNVTLSCEQNLNHDAMYWYRQDPGQGLRLIYYSQIVNDFQKGDIAEGYSVSREKKESFPLTVTSAQKNPTAFYLCASGTGSYGYTFGSGTRLTVV.

The chain uses TRBV30 and TRBJ1-1; no reliable D call. This CDR3 has 12 residues. Germline loops: CDR1 GTSNPN, CDR2 SVGIG (reference sequence). V lost 3 bases to trimming and J lost 0 bases, with 5 bases between them. As DNA, the CDR3 is TGTGCCTGGAGAACAGTGAACACTGAAGCTTTCTTT. It encodes CAWRTVNTEAFF.

This chain uses TRBV20-1 with TRBJ1-2; a possible D gene is TRBD1 (5 bases). The CDR3 runs to 15 residues. Between the trimmed V and J ends, which lost 3 bases and 7 bases, there was a span of 21 bases. CDR1 DFQATT and CDR2 SNEGSKA come from the germline V gene (reference sequence). The CDR3 spells CSASRLGGTFGGYTF. CDR3 sequence (DNA): TGCAGTGCTAGTAGGCTGGGGGGTACGTTCGGTGGCTACACCTTC.

The chain is built from TRBV11-2 and TRBJ1-2; no definite D call. The CDR3 covers 14 residues. V lost 2 bases and J 2 bases, leaving 9 bases between the germline ends. Germline V CDR1 and CDR2: SGHAT, FQNNGV. The CDR3 reads CASSLLTTNYGYTF. The DNA of the CDR3 is TGTGCCAGCAGCTTACTCACAACCAACTATGGCTACACCTTC.

This clone has more than one count but fewer than ten. The chain recombines TRBV7-2 with TRBJ1-2; TRBD1 might be the D (5 bases). Trimming stripped 1 base from V and 5 bases from J, with 8 bases between. The CDR3 covers 13 residues. In germline, CDR1 is SGHTA, CDR2 FQGNSA. CDR3 nucleotide sequence: TGTGCCAGCAGCTTAGTGCAGGGATATGGCTACACCTTC. This sequence encodes CASSLVQGYGYTF.

The rearrangement links TRBV7-2 to TRBJ1-6, with TRBD1 as a possible D gene (6 bases). Deletions cut 4 bases from V and 2 bases from J, with 9 bases between. CDR1 and CDR2 from the germline V gene are SGHTA and FQGNSA. This CDR3 has 15 residues. CDR3 in DNA: TGTGCCAGCAGCTCAGGGGCGACCTATAATTCACCCCTCCACTTT. Encoded protein: CASSSGATYNSPLHF.

V and J are TRBV18 and TRBJ1-5, with D unclear. From germline, CDR1 is KGHSH and CDR2 LQKENI. The CDR3 contains 14 residues. Trimming took 5 bases from V and 0 from J, leaving 8 bases between them. The CDR3 DNA is TGTGCCAGCTCAAATTCCTATAGCAATCAGCCCCAGCATTTT. Its protein is CASSNSYSNQPQHF.

The chain carries TRBV15 and TRBJ1-4; 9 bases fit TRBD1. The CDR3 sequence is 16 residues long. The J segment lost 8 bases and the V segment lost 5 bases, leaving 12 bases of the junction unmatched. Germline CDR1 and CDR2: LNHNV and YYDKDF (reference sequence). CDR3 sequence: CATSLFPGQGGEKLFF. CDR3 DNA: TGTGCCACCAGCCTATTTCCGGGACAGGGAGGGGAAAAACTGTTTTTT. Full variable domain (rest looked up from reference TRBV15 and TRBJ1-4): DAMVIQNPRYQVTQFGKPVTLSCSQTLNHNVMYWYQQKSSQAPKLLFHYYDKDFNNEADTPDNFQSRRPNTSFCFLDIRSPGLGDTAMYLCATSLFPGQGGEKLFFGSGTQLSVL.